A single sample gave rise to the 30 T cell receptor beta chains below, sequenced in a study of PD-L1 blockade in urothelial cancer. Sequenced by immunoSEQ multiplex PCR; TCRdb stores in-frame clones only, minus some. The data hold roughly 50,000 clones, with around 80% observed a single time. Time point in this sample: pretreatment peripheral blood. This material consisted of PBMCs, taken around atezolizumab (anti-PD-L1) treatment. All receptors derive from a man between 65 and 85 years old with urothelial cancer.

The genes are TRBV2 and TRBJ2-7, with 13 bases identical to TRBD2. Trimming took 6 bases from V and 6 from J; bases not matched to a gene: 5. This CDR3 is built from 14 residues. Germline lookup yields CDR1 SNHLY and CDR2 FYNNEI. The CDR3 protein is CASRTGTSGIEQYF. The CDR3 DNA reads as TGTGCCAGCAGAACGGGGACTAGCGGGATCGAGCAGTACTTC. Using reference TRBV2 and TRBJ2-7 for the parts outside the CDR3, the full variable domain is EPEVTQTPSHQVTQMGQEVILRCVPISNHLYFYWYRQILGQKVEFLVSFYNNEISEKSEIFDDQFSVERPDGSNFTLKIRSTKLEDSAMYFCASRTGTSGIEQYFGPGTRLTVT.

The chain couples TRBV30 to TRBJ2-7; 9 bases are shared with TRBD1. The junction had 17 bases not matched to a gene; V was cut back by 1 base and J by 4 bases. CDR1 and CDR2 from the germline V gene are GTSNPN and SVGIG (reference sequence). This CDR3 is 18 amino acids long. CDR3 in amino acids: CAWSARKGGTGSVYEQYF. CDR3 nucleotide sequence: TGTGCCTGGAGTGCCCGAAAAGGAGGGACAGGGTCCGTTTACGAGCAGTACTTC.

The chain couples TRBV29-1 to TRBJ1-1, with 12 bases lining up with TRBD1. The CDR3 covers 13 residues. Germline-derived CDR1 and CDR2 are SQVTM and ANQGSEA. The junction had 4 bases not matched to a gene; V was cut back by 1 base and J by 10 bases. CDR3 sequence (DNA): TGCAGCGTTGAAGTGGGACAGGGGGCTGGAGCTTTCTTT. This gives the protein CSVEVGQGAGAFF. Drawing the rest from reference TRBV29-1 and TRBJ1-1, the complete variable domain is SAVISQKPSRDICQRGTSLTIQCQVDSQVTMMFWYRQQPGQSLTLIATANQGSEATYESGFVIDKFPISRPNLTFSTLTVSNMSPEDSSIYLCSVEVGQGAGAFFGQGTRLTVV.

V and J are TRBV5-1 and TRBJ1-4; D remains unclear. This CDR3 comprises 14 residues. V shed 1 base and J shed 8 bases, with 12 bases lying between them. Germline V gives CDR1 SGHRS, CDR2 YFSETQ. The CDR3 DNA is TGCGCCAGCAGCTTGCTTGGAACAGAAGAAAAACTGTTTTTT. Translated, it gives CASSLLGTEEKLFF.

The V call is TRBV10-3, the J call TRBJ1-3; tentatively, D is TRBD1 (5 bases). The V gene's germline CDR1 is ENHRY and CDR2 SYGVKD. The CDR3 is 16 amino acids. Trimming pared 2 bases from V and 0 bases from J, leaving 11 bases between. As DNA, the CDR3 is TGTGCCATCAGTGAGCTAACCAGGGTCTCTGGAAACACCATATATTTT. Translating gives CAISELTRVSGNTIYF.

The chain joins TRBV9 to TRBJ1-1; 10 bases fit TRBD1. Germline trimming cut 4 bases from V and 5 bases from J; bases unmatched to any gene: 8. The CDR3 consists of 15 residues. Germline V gives CDR1 SGDLS, CDR2 YYNGEE. CDR3 loop: CASSSRTGGVTEAFF. In nucleotides, the CDR3 is TGTGCCAGCAGCTCCAGGACAGGGGGTGTGACTGAAGCTTTCTTT.

The chain combines TRBV4-1 with TRBJ2-3, with 7 bases identical to TRBD2. In germline, CDR1 is MGHRA, CDR2 YSYEKL. This CDR3 spans 15 amino acids. With 6 bases clipped from V and 6 bases from J, the junction kept 12 bases outside the gene matches. The CDR3 here is CASSRGGGTGDTQYF. The CDR3 nucleotides read TGCGCCAGCAGTCGCGGCGGGGGTACGGGGGATACGCAGTATTTT.

V gene TRBV18 combines with J gene TRBJ1-3; 8 bases map to TRBD1. V was clipped by 3 bases and J by 0 bases; unmatched bases: 4. The CDR3 loop spans 16 amino acids. Germline loops: CDR1 KGHSH, CDR2 LQKENI. The CDR3 region has the DNA TGTGCCAGCTCACCTGACAGGGGTCTCTCTGGAAACACCATATATTTT. Translating it yields CASSPDRGLSGNTIYF.

The genes are TRBV2 and TRBJ1-1, with TRBD1 as a possible D gene (6 bases). V lost 5 bases to trimming and J lost 5 bases, with 12 bases between them. The germline V gene encodes CDR1 SNHLY and CDR2 FYNNEI. The CDR3 covers 13 residues. The CDR3 region has the DNA TGTGCCAGCAGTACCCGGGACAAAACTGAAGCTTTCTTT. Translated, it gives CASSTRDKTEAFF.

This clone was detected a few times. The genes are TRBV4-3 and TRBJ1-5, with D tentatively TRBD1 (6 bases). Germline V gene data show CDR1 as LGHNA and CDR2 as YSLEER. V dropped 0 bases and J dropped 7 bases, with 10 bases sitting between them. The CDR3 has 14 residues. The CDR3 coding sequence is TGCGCCAGCAGCCAAGACGGGGGGCTACAGCCCCAGCATTTT. Its translation is CASSQDGGLQPQHF.

The V call is TRBV28, the J call TRBJ1-2, with D perhaps matching TRBD1 (5 bases). Trimming shortened V by 2 bases and J by 8 bases, and 12 bases separated the two germline ends. The CDR3 extends over 13 amino acids. CDR1 is MDHEN, CDR2 SYDVKM, per germline. CDR3: CASSLARVGGYTF. For the CDR3, the DNA is TGTGCCAGCAGTTTAGCCAGGGTAGGAGGCTACACCTTC.

About this clone itself: Other nucleotide sequences in the sample specify the same CDR3. The V call is TRBV5-1, the J call TRBJ2-1; TRBD2 aligns across 8 bases. CDR3 length: 16 residues. Germline V gene data show CDR1 as SGHRS and CDR2 as YFSETQ. V was pared by 0 bases and J by 4 bases, with 6 bases of the junction left unmatched. In DNA, the CDR3 is TGCGCCAGCAGCTTGGCCGGAGCGGGGGAATACAATGAGCAGTTCTTC. It codes for CASSLAGAGEYNEQFF.

This clone was recorded a few times. The chain links TRBV6-1 to TRBJ2-2; 7 bases fit TRBD1. The germline CDR1 and CDR2 sequences are MNHNS and SASEGT. CDR3 length equals 13 residues. Trimming at V came to 11 bases and at J to 5 bases, leaving 8 bases not matched to a gene. The CDR3 nucleotides read TGTGCCGGCGACAGGGTTGGTACCGGGGAGCTGTTTTTT. Translated, it gives CAGDRVGTGELFF.

The gene calls are TRBV4-3 and TRBJ2-2; possibly TRBD2 for D (6 bases). Germline V gives CDR1 LGHNA, CDR2 YSLEER. The CDR3 runs 16 residues. V lost 1 base and J lost 5, with 14 bases in between. In nucleotides, the CDR3 is TGCGCCAGCAGCCAAGGAGACGGGAGAAGGACCGGGGAGCTGTTTTTT. Translated, it gives CASSQGDGRRTGELFF.

This chain links TRBV6-4 with TRBJ1-1; 8 positions match TRBD1. The CDR3 consists of 13 residues. Germline V gene lookup returns CDR1 MRHNA and CDR2 SNTAGT. V trimming: 4 bases; J trimming: 4 bases; junction bases outside the gene matches: 2. The DNA of the CDR3 is TGTGCCAGCAGTGTCGGACAGGGCACTGAAGCTTTCTTT. This encodes CASSVGQGTEAFF.

The V gene is TRBV11-3, the J gene TRBJ2-7; D is perhaps TRBD2 (6 bases). V lost 4 bases and J lost 6, with 16 bases in between. The CDR3 is 14 residues long. CDR1 SGHNT and CDR2 YENEEA come from the germline V gene. This chain's CDR3 is CASSSGPEGSEQYF. The CDR3 bases are TGTGCCAGCAGCTCGGGCCCGGAGGGGTCCGAGCAGTACTTC.

The V gene is TRBV18, the J gene TRBJ1-1, with 7 bases fitting TRBD1. Unmatched junction bases numbered 11, after V lost 5 bases and J lost 11 bases. This CDR3 has 13 amino acids. From germline, CDR1 is KGHSH and CDR2 LQKENI. The CDR3 here is CASSSRSGTDAFF. The CDR3 DNA reads as TGTGCCAGCTCATCTAGGTCCGGGACAGATGCTTTCTTT.

Concerning this clone: Other nucleotide sequences from this sample produce the same CDR3. This rearrangement joins TRBV7-2 to TRBJ1-5, with 7 bases identical to TRBD1. The CDR3 has 13 residues. The junction had 2 bases not matched to a gene; V was cut back by 2 bases and J by 7 bases. Germline V lookup: CDR1 SGHTA, CDR2 FQGNSA. The DNA for the CDR3 is TGTGCCAGCAGCTTAAGGGGGCAGCAGCCCCAGCATTTT. The encoded protein is CASSLRGQQPQHF.

The chain employs TRBV7-3 and TRBJ1-2; 8 nucleotides match TRBD1. This CDR3 has 14 residues. Germline trimming cut 5 bases from V and 3 bases from J; bases unmatched to any gene: 5. CDR1 and CDR2 (germline): SGHTA, FQGTGA. This chain's CDR3 is CASSLNRGDYGYTF. CDR3 DNA sequence: TGTGCCAGCAGCCTGAACAGGGGGGACTATGGCTACACCTTC.

The chain carries TRBV12-5 and TRBJ1-4; D call uncertain. Germline V lookup: CDR1 LGHNT, CDR2 FRNRAP. This CDR3 contains 13 residues. Trimming cost V 0 bases and J 7 bases, with 6 bases left between them. This CDR3 is CASGLVLSEKLFF. In nucleotides, the CDR3 is TGTGCTAGTGGTTTGGTACTTAGTGAAAAACTGTTTTTT.

The gene calls are TRBV2 and TRBJ2-7; D is perhaps TRBD2 (5 bases). The CDR3 runs 12 residues. The germline gives CDR1 SNHLY, CDR2 FYNNEI. V lost 5 bases, J lost 4 bases, and 9 bases lay in between. The CDR3 DNA is TGTGCCAGCAGTAACACGGGGTACGAGCAGTACTTC. It specifies CASSNTGYEQYF.

The chain carries TRBV27 and TRBJ2-6; perhaps TRBD1 as D (5 bases). Deletions cut 5 bases from V and 4 bases from J, with 9 bases between. The CDR3 runs to 14 residues. Germline V gene lookup returns CDR1 MNHEY and CDR2 SMNVEV (reference sequence). The CDR3 loop is CASSPGFGANVLTF. In nucleotides, the CDR3 is TGTGCCAGCAGTCCAGGGTTCGGGGCCAACGTCCTGACTTTC.

This chain uses TRBV11-3 with TRBJ1-1; tentative D call: TRBD1 (6 bases). The CDR3 is made up of 14 amino acids. V was cut by 5 bases and J by 1 base, with 11 bases left in between. Looked up from germline, CDR1 is SGHNT and CDR2 is YENEEA. Written as DNA, the CDR3 is TGTGCCAGCAGCCTCGGACAGCGGAACACTGAAGCTTTCTTT. Translation gives CASSLGQRNTEAFF.

The chain has TRBV5-1 and TRBJ1-1; TRBD1 might be the D (6 bases). Per the germline V gene, CDR1 is SGHRS and CDR2 is YFSETQ. The CDR3 consists of 15 residues. V was clipped by 3 bases and J by 4 bases, with 16 bases between them. CDR3 nucleotides: TGCGCCAGCAGCTCCTTCAGCGGGGGCGGCACTGAAGCTTTCTTT. Its protein is CASSSFSGGGTEAFF.

The J gene is TRBJ2-5, the V gene TRBV23-1; 9 bases are shared with TRBD2. TRBV23-1 is designated an ORF whose function remains uncertain. After removal of 0 bases from V and 3 bases from J, the junction contained 5 bases not matched to a gene. The CDR3 length is 16 residues. CDR3 loop: CASSQSHQRGEETQYF. The CDR3 DNA reads as TGCGCCAGCAGTCAATCTCACCAGCGGGGGGAAGAGACCCAGTACTTC.

This clone came up once. The J gene is TRBJ1-2, the V gene TRBV15, with a tentative D call TRBD1 (6 bases). This CDR3 has 17 amino acids. From germline, CDR1 is LNHNV and CDR2 YYDKDF (reference sequence). V was trimmed by 4 bases and J by 0 bases, leaving 18 bases between them. This chain's CDR3 is CATSTENWDTPNYGYTF. The CDR3 nucleotides are TGTGCCACCAGCACAGAAAACTGGGACACCCCTAACTATGGCTACACCTTC.

V is TRBV11-1 and J is TRBJ2-7; D might be TRBD1 (6 bases). The CDR3 extends over 14 amino acids. CDR1 SGHAT and CDR2 FQDESV come from the germline V gene (reference sequence). The V gene lost 2 bases and the J gene lost 3 bases, with 11 bases spanning the gap. The CDR3 nucleotides read TGTGCCAGCAGCTTAACCGGGACACACTACGAGCAGTACTTC. Its translation is CASSLTGTHYEQYF.

Note on this clone: Relative to the germline gene, one junction end is altered; a read error may explain this. This chain links TRBV2 with TRBJ1-1, with TRBD1 matching 7 bases. In germline, CDR1 is SNHLY, CDR2 FYNNEI. The CDR3 is 14 amino acids. CDR3 sequence (DNA): TGTGCCAGCCTAAATGACAGGGTGAAAACTGAAGCTTTCTTT. It specifies CASLNDRVKTEAFF.

This chain links TRBV7-2 with TRBJ1-6, with D possibly being TRBD1 (5 bases). Between the trimmed V and J ends, which lost 6 bases and 7 bases, there was a span of 13 bases. Germline CDR1 is SGHTA and CDR2 is FQGNSA. This CDR3 is 14 amino acids long. This CDR3 is CASSLWDSNSPLHF. The CDR3 DNA reads TGTGCCAGCAGTTTGTGGGACTCCAATTCACCCCTCCACTTT.

The V call is TRBV5-1, the J call TRBJ2-3; TRBD1 agrees at 7 bases. Germline trimming cut 5 bases from V and 1 base from J; bases unmatched to any gene: 7. This CDR3 is 15 amino acids long. CDR1 is SGHRS and CDR2 is YFSETQ in the germline V gene. The CDR3 nucleotides read TGCGCCAGCAGGTCCTACGGACAGGGCACAGATACGCAGTATTTT. Its translation: CASRSYGQGTDTQYF.